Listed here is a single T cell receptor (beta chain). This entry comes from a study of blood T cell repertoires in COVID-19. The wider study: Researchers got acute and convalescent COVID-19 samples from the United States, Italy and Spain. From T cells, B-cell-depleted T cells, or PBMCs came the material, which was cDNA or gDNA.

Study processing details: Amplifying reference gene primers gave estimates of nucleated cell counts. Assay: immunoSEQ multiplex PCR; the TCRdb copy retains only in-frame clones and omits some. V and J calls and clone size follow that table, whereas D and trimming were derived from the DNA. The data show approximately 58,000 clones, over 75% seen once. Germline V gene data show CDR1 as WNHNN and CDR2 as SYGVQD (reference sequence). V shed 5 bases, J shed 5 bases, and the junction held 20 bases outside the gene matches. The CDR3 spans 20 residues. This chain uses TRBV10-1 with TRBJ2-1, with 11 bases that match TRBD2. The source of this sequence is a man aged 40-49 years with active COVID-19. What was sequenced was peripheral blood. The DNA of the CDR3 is TGCGCCAGCAGTCACCTAACTAGCGGGAGTCTTGGGAGGCCTAACAATGAGCAGTTCTTC. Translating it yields CASSHLTSGSLGRPNNEQFF.